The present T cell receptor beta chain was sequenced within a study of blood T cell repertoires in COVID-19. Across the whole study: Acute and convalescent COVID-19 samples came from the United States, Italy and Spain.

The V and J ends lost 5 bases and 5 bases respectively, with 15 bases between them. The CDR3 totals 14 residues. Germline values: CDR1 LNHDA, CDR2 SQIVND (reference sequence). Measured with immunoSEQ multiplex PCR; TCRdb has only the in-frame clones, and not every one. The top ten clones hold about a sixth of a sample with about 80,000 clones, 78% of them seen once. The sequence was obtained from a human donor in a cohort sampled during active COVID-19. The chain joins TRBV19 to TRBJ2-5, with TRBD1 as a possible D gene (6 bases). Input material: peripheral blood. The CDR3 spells CASSWGRGMETQYF. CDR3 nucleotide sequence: TGTGCCAGTAGTTGGGGTAGGGGGATGGAGACCCAGTACTTC. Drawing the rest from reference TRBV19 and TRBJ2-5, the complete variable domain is DGGITQSPKYLFRKEGQNVTLSCEQNLNHDAMYWYRQDPGQGLRLIYYSQIVNDFQKGDIAEGYSVSREKKESFPLTVTSAQKNPTAFYLCASSWGRGMETQYFGPGTRLLVL.